Each of the 18 T cell receptor beta chains below was sequenced from the same sample in a study of shared clonotypes between healthy human individuals. The repertoire was sequenced with immunoSEQ multiplex PCR; TCRdb's copy has only in-frame clones and lacks some. This table holds over a million clones, approximately 97% found once. Sequenced material: naive CD4+ T cells sorted from blood. The subset here: CD45RA+ positively selected. The receptors originated from a man aged 30 to 45 in good health.

The chain uses TRBV4-2 and TRBJ1-5; D gene unclear. The CDR3 contains 17 residues. Trimming left V 0 bases short and J 2 bases short, with 14 bases between. The germline V gene encodes CDR1 LGHNA and CDR2 YNFKEQ. For the CDR3, the DNA is TGTGCCAGCAGCCAAGAGACCGAAGTTTGGGGCAATCAGCCCCAGCATTTT. Protein sequence: CASSQETEVWGNQPQHF.

V is TRBV28 and J is TRBJ2-5; no clear D. Germline CDR1 reads MDHEN; CDR2 reads SYDVKM. V was trimmed by 4 bases and J by 5 bases, leaving 17 bases between them. The CDR3 covers 15 residues. In DNA form, the CDR3 reads TGTGCCAGCAGTTCCGGTGGCCGGAACCTGGAGACCCAGTACTTC. It specifies CASSSGGRNLETQYF.

V gene TRBV29-1 combines with J gene TRBJ1-1; D is uncertain. The CDR3 has 13 residues. Germline V gives CDR1 SQVTM, CDR2 ANQGSEA. V was pared by 4 bases and J by 0 bases, with 9 bases between. The CDR3 DNA reads as TGCAGCGTTGGGCCGGGGATGAACACTGAAGCTTTCTTT. It encodes CSVGPGMNTEAFF.

This chain links TRBV27 with TRBJ2-7; unclear D gene. The CDR3 loop spans 16 amino acids. Trimming took 0 bases from V and 2 from J, leaving 14 bases between them. CDR1 MNHEY and CDR2 SMNVEV come from the germline V gene (reference sequence). In nucleotides, the CDR3 is TGTGCCAGCAGTTTATCCCTACAGCGCCAGGCCTACGAGCAGTACTTC. Amino acid sequence: CASSLSLQRQAYEQYF.

The chain carries TRBV5-6 and TRBJ1-5; TRBD1 matches 8 bases. Germline V gene sequence: CDR1 SGHDT, CDR2 YYEEEE. CDR3 length equals 17 residues. Germline trimming cut 1 base from V and 1 base from J; bases unmatched to any gene: 7. The CDR3, as DNA: TGTGCCAGCAGCTTGTGGGGGACAGGTACCAGCAATCAGCCCCAGCATTTT. This gives the protein CASSLWGTGTSNQPQHF.

V gene TRBV5-4 combines with J gene TRBJ2-3; D may be TRBD2 (6 bases). The CDR3 covers 11 residues. The germline gives CDR1 SGHNT, CDR2 YYREEE (reference sequence). V was trimmed by 10 bases and J by 9 bases, leaving 15 bases between them. The CDR3 here is CAGGGSGTQYF. CDR3 nucleotides: TGTGCCGGAGGAGGGAGTGGGACGCAGTATTTT.

A note on this clone: Compared with germline, one end of the junction differs, possibly owing to a read error. The chain combines TRBV14 with TRBJ2-7, with D possibly matching TRBD1 (6 bases). This CDR3 spans 12 amino acids. Germline loops: CDR1 SGHDN, CDR2 FVKESK. The CDR3 sequence is CASSPPAGQRNF. As DNA, the CDR3 is TGTGCCAGCAGCCCCCCGGCAGGACAGCGTAACTTC.

The rearrangement uses TRBV18 and TRBJ1-4; D not resolved. V gave up 5 bases and J gave up 8 bases, with 12 bases separating them. CDR3 length: 13 amino acids. CDR1 is KGHSH and CDR2 is LQKENI in the germline V gene. The CDR3 spells CASSSLSGEKLFF. The CDR3 nucleotides are TGTGCCAGCTCATCCCTGTCGGGAGAAAAACTGTTTTTT.

This chain uses TRBV7-8 with TRBJ2-7; no firm D call. CDR3 length: 12 residues. The ends were cut back, 3 bases at V and 3 bases at J, with 6 bases in the middle. Germline CDR1 SGHVS, CDR2 FQNEAQ. The CDR3 bases are TGTGCCAGCAGCTTTGCAGACTACGAGCAGTACTTC. It specifies CASSFADYEQYF.

The genes are TRBV20-1 and TRBJ1-2, with D hard to call. The CDR3 sequence is 9 residues long. V was cut by 4 bases and J by 6 bases, with 3 bases left in between. Germline V gives CDR1 DFQATT, CDR2 SNEGSKA (reference sequence). CDR3 residues: CSATDGYTF. Written as DNA, the CDR3 is TGCAGTGCTACAGATGGCTACACCTTC.

The chain employs TRBV30 and TRBJ2-3; 9 bases are shared with TRBD2. This CDR3 has 15 amino acids. CDR1 is GTSNPN and CDR2 is SVGIG in the germline V gene (reference sequence). Trimming took 2 bases from V and 2 from J; bases not matched to a gene: 5. The CDR3 DNA sequence: TGTGCCTGGAGTTCGAGCGGGAGGTTCACAGATACGCAGTATTTT. It codes for CAWSSSGRFTDTQYF.

This chain connects TRBV6-5 to TRBJ2-6; no firm D call. V lost 6 bases to trimming and J lost 2 bases, with 5 bases between them. The CDR3 is 13 residues long. Germline V gives CDR1 MNHEY, CDR2 SVGAGI. The CDR3: CASSLPGANVLTF. DNA of the CDR3: TGTGCCAGCAGCCTTCCTGGGGCCAACGTCCTGACTTTC.

The rearrangement links TRBV4-1 to TRBJ1-2; TRBD1 agrees at 10 bases. This CDR3 is 14 amino acids long. Germline V gives CDR1 MGHRA, CDR2 YSYEKL. Trimming cost V 6 bases and J 7 bases; bases outside gene matches: 8. DNA for the CDR3: TGCGCCAGCAGACAGACAGGGGGCATTTTTGGCTACACCTTC. Encoded protein: CASRQTGGIFGYTF.

This chain uses TRBV30 with TRBJ1-3; D is uncertain. This CDR3 is 13 amino acids long. Trimming removed 1 base from V and 3 bases from J, with 7 bases in between. Germline CDR1 and CDR2: GTSNPN and SVGIG (reference sequence). The CDR3 DNA is TGTGCCTGGAGTGGTAGCTTTGGAAACACCATATATTTT. Translated: CAWSGSFGNTIYF.

This chain links TRBV5-1 with TRBJ2-1; TRBD2 matches 8 bases. Germline V lookup: CDR1 SGHRS, CDR2 YFSETQ. With V trimmed by 7 bases and J by 0 bases, 12 bases remained unmatched. CDR3 length: 17 amino acids. In DNA form, the CDR3 reads TGCGCCAGCCTCCGGAATAGCGGGACGAGCTCCTACAATGAGCAGTTCTTC. Translation gives CASLRNSGTSSYNEQFF.

The chain recombines TRBV5-8 with TRBJ2-3; D might be TRBD1 (5 bases). The V end was cut by 5 bases, the J end by 3 bases, with 10 bases between. In germline, CDR1 is SGHTS, CDR2 YDEGEE. This CDR3 contains 13 residues. This CDR3 is CASSPRQTDTQYF. CDR3 DNA sequence: TGTGCCAGCAGTCCCCGACAGACAGATACGCAGTATTTT.

This clone was seen a single time. The rearrangement joins TRBV7-9 to TRBJ2-7; no definite D call. Germline V CDR1 and CDR2: SEHNR, FQNEAQ (reference sequence). The CDR3 runs to 14 residues. The germline V and J ends were trimmed by 1 base and 6 bases, with 13 bases remaining between them. CDR3 protein: CASSLGSTLLEQYF. The CDR3 region has the DNA TGTGCCAGCAGCTTAGGGTCGACTTTACTCGAGCAGTACTTC.

Of note for this clone: This specimen includes other DNA sequences encoding the same CDR3. The V call is TRBV9, the J call TRBJ2-3; D perhaps matches TRBD2 (5 bases). This CDR3 has 14 amino acids. Trimming took off 0 bases at V and 2 bases at J, with 7 bases between the two ends. Germline V CDR1 and CDR2: SGDLS, YYNGEE. In DNA, the CDR3 is TGTGCCAGCAGCGTAGAGGGAGTCACAGATACGCAGTATTTT. Amino acids: CASSVEGVTDTQYF.